What follows is one T cell receptor beta chain and its context. Antigen unknown. This specimen comes from a study of T cells in Graves' hyperthyroidism and ophthalmopathy. For the study at large: The initial diagnosis was the point when peripheral blood was collected, ahead of any treatment.

Notes on the study in general: Blood also showed most of the thyroid clonotypes that were expanded above 0.001.

TCR beta CDR3 region amplification was performed from RNA transcripts. The HTBI primer set was used in a first-round RT-PCR of the TCR CDR3. From the multiplex PCR reads, TCRdb called clonotypes with MiXCR, one entry per CDR3 protein. The sample has about 360,000 distinct CDR3 sequences, about 13% seen once; the top ten hold 9.2%. This CDR3 has 17 amino acids. V gave up 5 bases and J gave up 1 base; unmatched junction bases: 7. CDR1 MNHNS and CDR2 SASEGT come from the germline V gene. Stable Graves' hyperthyroidism denoted no ophthalmopathy progression over 18 months. Patients between 18 and 65 years old had hyperthyroidism, newly diagnosed and lasting under 2 months.

The clonotype comes from a woman aged 18-30 years with Graves' hyperthyroidism. This sequence joins TRBV6-1 and TRBJ2-1, with 11 bases identical to TRBD2. Sequencing used blood. CDR3 loop: CASSSYSGGESYNEQFF. The CDR3 DNA sequence: TGTGCCAGCAGTTCCTATAGCGGGGGGGAATCCTACAATGAGCAGTTCTTC.